This T cell receptor beta chain was profiled in a study of vaccination and CD4 T cells after COVID-19. The study's findings and limits: Early post-infection timepoints were missing, and relatively few convalescent patients were studied.

Regarding time point: late sampling 161 to 241 days after vaccination in three convalescent patients. Regarding treatment: 10-day PBMC culture with coronavirus spike peptide pools or control peptides (ViraFEST assay). Germline V gives CDR1 DFQATT, CDR2 SNEGSKA (reference sequence). V was cut by 6 bases and J by 7 bases, with 12 bases left in between. The CDR3 runs to 11 residues. The Oncomine TCR Beta short-read assay was what sequenced the DNA obtained from cultured CD4+ T cells. TCRdb analysed the PCR reads with MiXCR anew, one entry per CDR3 protein. Here the sample spans 20,000 to 30,000 distinct CDR3 sequences, 41% being singletons. This clonotype was counted only a few times. Its antigen remains unidentified.

The sequence was obtained from a human donor who had recovered from COVID-19. Sequenced material: CD4+ T cells from blood, cultured in vitro, taken about 7 months after SARS-CoV-2 vaccination. The chain uses TRBV20-1 and TRBJ2-5, with D unclear. The CDR3 region is CSAPLKATQYF. Here the CDR3 DNA reads TGCAGTGCCCCTCTTAAGGCGACCCAGTACTTC.